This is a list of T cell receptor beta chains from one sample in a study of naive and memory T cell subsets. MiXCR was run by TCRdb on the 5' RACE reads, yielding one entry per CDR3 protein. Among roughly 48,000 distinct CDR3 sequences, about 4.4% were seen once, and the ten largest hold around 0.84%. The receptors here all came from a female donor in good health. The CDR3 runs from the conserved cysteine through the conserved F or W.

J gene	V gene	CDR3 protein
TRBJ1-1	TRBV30	CAWSVRGHTEAFF
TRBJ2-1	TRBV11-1	CASSNFRTPPYNEQFF
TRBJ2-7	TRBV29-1	CSGGDRTYEQYF
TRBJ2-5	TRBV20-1	CSASTLAGMGQETQYF
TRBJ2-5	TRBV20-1	CSAPELAGRLETQYF
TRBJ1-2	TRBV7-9	CASSPWERNYGYTF
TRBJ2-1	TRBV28	CASSALLAGSSYNEQFF
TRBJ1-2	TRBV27	CASSLLGGDGGYTF
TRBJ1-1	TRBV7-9	CASSLQGAATEAFF
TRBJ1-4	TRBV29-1	CSVRGGPEKLFF
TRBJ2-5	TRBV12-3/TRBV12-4	CASSSRTPAEAQYF
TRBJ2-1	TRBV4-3	CASSQGVLAGVNEQFF
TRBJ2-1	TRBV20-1	CSAMVDSPYNEQFF
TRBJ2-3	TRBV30	CAWSPSTDTQYF
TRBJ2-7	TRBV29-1	CSVGTGADEQYF
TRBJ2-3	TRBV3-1	CASSQSGRTDTQYF
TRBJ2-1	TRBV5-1	CASSLGQGLDEQFF
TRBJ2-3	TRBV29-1	CSVRRTGVREDTQYF
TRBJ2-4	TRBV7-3	CASSPTGTEAKNIQYF
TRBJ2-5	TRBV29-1	CSVERGETQYF
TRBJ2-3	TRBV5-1	CASSLEGGRPDTQYF
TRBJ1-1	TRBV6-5	CASSYARNTEAFF
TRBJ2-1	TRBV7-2	CASSLLREVPNEQFF
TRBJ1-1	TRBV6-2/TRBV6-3	CASSSTTQTSIEAFF
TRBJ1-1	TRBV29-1	CSVATSGFIPTEAFF
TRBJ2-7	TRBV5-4	CASSLIDAYEQYF
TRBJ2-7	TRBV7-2	CASSPEPGQKPYEQYF
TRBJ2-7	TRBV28	CASSPISKTSGSSYEQYF
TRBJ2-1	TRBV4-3	CASSQAGPLSRDNSYNEQFF
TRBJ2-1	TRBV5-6	CASSSTGTGPSGLPDEQFF
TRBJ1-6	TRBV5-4	CASSSRPGQGDSPLHF
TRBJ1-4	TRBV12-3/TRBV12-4	CASSFNDEKLFF
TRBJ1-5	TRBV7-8	CASSLGRVSNQPQHF
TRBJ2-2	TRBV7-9	CASRGTALSELFF
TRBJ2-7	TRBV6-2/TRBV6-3	CASSPPREDRGQVEQYF
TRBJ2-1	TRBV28	CASRTSGKRYYNEQFF
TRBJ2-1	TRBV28	CASSQAGASYNEQFF
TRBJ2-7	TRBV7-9	CASSSGLAGVYEQYF
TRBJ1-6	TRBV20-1	CSAPTGGARNSPLHF
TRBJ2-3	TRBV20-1	CSARKGGNVDTQYF
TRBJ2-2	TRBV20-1	CSARGFLTAGELFF
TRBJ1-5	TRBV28	CASSPGQIRQPQHF
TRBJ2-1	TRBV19	CASNGRYNEQFF
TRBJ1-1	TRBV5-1	CASSLYRTANTEAFF